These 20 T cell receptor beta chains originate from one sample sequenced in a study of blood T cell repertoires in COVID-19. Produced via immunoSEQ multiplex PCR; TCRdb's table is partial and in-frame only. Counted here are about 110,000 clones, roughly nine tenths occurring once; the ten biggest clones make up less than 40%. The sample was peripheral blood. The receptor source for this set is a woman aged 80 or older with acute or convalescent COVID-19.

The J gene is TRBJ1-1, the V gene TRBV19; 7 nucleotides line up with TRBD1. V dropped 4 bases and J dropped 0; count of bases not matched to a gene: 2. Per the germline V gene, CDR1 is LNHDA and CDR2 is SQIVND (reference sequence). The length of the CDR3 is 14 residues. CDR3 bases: TGTGCCAGTAGTACAGGGACAGTGAACACTGAAGCTTTCTTT. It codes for CASSTGTVNTEAFF.

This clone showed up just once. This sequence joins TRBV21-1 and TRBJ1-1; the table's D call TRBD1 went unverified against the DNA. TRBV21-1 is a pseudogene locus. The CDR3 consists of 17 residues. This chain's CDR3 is CASSKARRTGLNTEAFF. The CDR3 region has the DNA TGTGCCAGCAGCAAAGCGCGAAGGACAGGATTGAACACTGAAGCTTTCTTT.

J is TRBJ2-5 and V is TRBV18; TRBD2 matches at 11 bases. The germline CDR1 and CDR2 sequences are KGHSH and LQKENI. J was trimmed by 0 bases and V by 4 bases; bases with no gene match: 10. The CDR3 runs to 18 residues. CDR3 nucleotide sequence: TGTGCCAGCTCACTCAGACTAGCGGGGATACGGAACCAAGAGACCCAGTACTTC. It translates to CASSLRLAGIRNQETQYF.

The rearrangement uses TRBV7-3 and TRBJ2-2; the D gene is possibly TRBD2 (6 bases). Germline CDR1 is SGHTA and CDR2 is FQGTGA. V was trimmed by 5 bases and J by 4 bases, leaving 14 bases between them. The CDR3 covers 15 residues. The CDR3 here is CASSPRGGSTGELFF. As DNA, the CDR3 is TGTGCCAGCAGCCCTCGAGGAGGGTCCACCGGGGAGCTGTTTTTT.

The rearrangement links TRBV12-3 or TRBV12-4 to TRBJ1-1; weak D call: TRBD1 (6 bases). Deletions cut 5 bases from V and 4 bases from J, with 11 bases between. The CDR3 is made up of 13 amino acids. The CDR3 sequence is CASSNRVGTEAFF. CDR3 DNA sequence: TGTGCCAGCAGTAACAGGGTCGGCACTGAAGCTTTCTTT.

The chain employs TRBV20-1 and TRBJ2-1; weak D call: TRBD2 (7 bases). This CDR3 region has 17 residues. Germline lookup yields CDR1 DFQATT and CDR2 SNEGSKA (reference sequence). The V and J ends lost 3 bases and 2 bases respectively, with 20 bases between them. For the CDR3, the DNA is TGCAGTGCTAGTCCCCGGGGGGCTGAGCTCGCCTACAATGAGCAGTTCTTC. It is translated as CSASPRGAELAYNEQFF.

The CDR3 DNA reads TGTGCCAGCAGCCCAGGGACAGGGGGCAGGGAGACCCAGTACTTC. Protein: CASSPGTGGRETQYF. The chain couples TRBV3-1 (or the pseudogene TRBV3-2) to TRBJ2-5; TRBD1 matches 12 bases. CDR3 size: 15 residues. Germline V gene sequence: CDR1 LGHDT, CDR2 YNNKEL (reference sequence). Trimming took 4 bases from V and 5 from J; bases not matched to a gene: 5.

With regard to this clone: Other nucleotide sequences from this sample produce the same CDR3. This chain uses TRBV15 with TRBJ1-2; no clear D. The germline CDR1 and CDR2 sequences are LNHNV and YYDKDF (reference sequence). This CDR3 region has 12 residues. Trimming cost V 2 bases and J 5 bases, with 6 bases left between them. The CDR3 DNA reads TGTGCCACCAGCAGACAGGATTATGGCTACACCTTC. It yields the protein CATSRQDYGYTF.

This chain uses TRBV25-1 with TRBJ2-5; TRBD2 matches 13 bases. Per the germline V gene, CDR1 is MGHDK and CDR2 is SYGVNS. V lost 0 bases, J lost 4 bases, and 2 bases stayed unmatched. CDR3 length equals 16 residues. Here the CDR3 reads CASSEYGLAGVETQYF. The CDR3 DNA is TGTGCCAGCAGTGAATATGGACTAGCGGGGGTAGAGACCCAGTACTTC.

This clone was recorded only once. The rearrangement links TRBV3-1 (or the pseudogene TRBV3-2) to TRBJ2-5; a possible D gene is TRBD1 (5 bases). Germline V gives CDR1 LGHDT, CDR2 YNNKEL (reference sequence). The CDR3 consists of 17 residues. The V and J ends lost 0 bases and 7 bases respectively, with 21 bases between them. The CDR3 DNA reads TGTGCCAGCAGCCAAGAAATAGGGGCAGTCCCTCCAGGGACCCAGTACTTC. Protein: CASSQEIGAVPPGTQYF.

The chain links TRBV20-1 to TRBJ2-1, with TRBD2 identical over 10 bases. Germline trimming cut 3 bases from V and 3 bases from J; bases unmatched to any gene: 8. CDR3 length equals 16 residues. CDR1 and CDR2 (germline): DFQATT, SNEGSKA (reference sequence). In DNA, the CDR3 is TGCAGTGCTAGTATGCTAGCGGGGGAAGGCTACAATGAGCAGTTCTTC. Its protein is CSASMLAGEGYNEQFF.

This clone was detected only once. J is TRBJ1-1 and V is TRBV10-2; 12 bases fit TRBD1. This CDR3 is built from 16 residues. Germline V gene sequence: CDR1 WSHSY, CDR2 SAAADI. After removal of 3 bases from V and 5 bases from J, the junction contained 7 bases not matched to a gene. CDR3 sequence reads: CASSDVGQGAGTEAFF. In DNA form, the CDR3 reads TGCGCCAGCAGTGATGTGGGACAGGGGGCAGGGACTGAAGCTTTCTTT.

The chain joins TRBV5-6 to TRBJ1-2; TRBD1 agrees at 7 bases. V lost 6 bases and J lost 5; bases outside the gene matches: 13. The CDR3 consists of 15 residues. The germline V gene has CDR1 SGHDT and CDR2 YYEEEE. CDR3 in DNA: TGTGCCAGCACCGGAACCCAGGGGGTACGGTATGGCTACACCTTC. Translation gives CASTGTQGVRYGYTF. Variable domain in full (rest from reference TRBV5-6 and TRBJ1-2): DAGVTQSPTHLIKTRGQQVTLRCSPKSGHDTVSWYQQALGQGPQFIFQYYEEEERQRGNFPDRFSGHQFPNYSSELNVNALLLGDSALYLCASTGTQGVRYGYTFGSGTRLTVV.

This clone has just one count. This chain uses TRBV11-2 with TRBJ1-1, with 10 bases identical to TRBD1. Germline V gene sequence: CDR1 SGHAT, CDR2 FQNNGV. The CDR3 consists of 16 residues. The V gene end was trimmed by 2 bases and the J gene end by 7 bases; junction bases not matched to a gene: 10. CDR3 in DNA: TGTGCCAGCAGCTTACTCGGGACAGGGGAACCAGGTGAAGCTTTCTTT. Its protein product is CASSLLGTGEPGEAFF.

The CDR3 reads CASSYSARMNTEAFF. CDR3 sequence (DNA): TGTGCCAGCAGTTACTCGGCCAGAATGAACACTGAAGCTTTCTTT. This chain connects TRBV6-5 to TRBJ1-1; D not resolved. V was trimmed by 0 bases and J by 0 bases, leaving 8 bases between them. CDR3 length: 15 amino acids. CDR1 and CDR2 from the germline V gene are MNHEY and SVGAGI.

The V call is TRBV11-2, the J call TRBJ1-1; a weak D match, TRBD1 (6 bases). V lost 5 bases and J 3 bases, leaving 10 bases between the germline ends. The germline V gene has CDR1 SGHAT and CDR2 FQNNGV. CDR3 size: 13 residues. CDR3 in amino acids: CASSPTGYTEAFF. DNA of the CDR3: TGTGCCAGCAGCCCCACAGGGTACACTGAAGCTTTCTTT. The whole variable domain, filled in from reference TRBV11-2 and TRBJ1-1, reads EAGVAQSPRYKIIEKRQSVAFWCNPISGHATLYWYQQILGQGPKLLIQFQNNGVVDDSQLPKDRFSAERLKGVDSTLKIQPAKLEDSAVYLCASSPTGYTEAFFGQGTRLTVV.

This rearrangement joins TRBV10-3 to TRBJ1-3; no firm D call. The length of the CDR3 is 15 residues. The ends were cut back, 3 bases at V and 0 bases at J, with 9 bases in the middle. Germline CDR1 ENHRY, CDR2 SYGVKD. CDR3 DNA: TGTGCCATCAGTGATCAGCCAGGCTCTGGAAACACCATATATTTT. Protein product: CAISDQPGSGNTIYF.

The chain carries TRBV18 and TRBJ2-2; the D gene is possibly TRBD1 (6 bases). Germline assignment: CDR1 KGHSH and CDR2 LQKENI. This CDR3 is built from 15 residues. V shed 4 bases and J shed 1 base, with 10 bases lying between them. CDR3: CASSLDRLNTGELFF. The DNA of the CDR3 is TGTGCCAGCTCACTAGACAGGCTGAACACCGGGGAGCTGTTTTTT.

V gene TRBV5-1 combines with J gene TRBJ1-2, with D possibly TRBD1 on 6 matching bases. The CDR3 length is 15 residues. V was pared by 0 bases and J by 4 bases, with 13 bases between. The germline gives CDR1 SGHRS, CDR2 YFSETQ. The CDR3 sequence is CASSLDQQGGYGYTF. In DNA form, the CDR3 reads TGCGCCAGCAGCTTGGACCAACAGGGTGGCTATGGCTACACCTTC.

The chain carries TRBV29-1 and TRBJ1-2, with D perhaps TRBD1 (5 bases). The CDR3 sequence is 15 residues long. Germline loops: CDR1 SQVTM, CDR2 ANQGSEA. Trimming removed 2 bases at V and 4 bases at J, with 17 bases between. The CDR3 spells CSVEPRGGVSYGYTF. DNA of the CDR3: TGCAGCGTTGAACCCCGGGGAGGGGTTAGCTATGGCTACACCTTC.